This T cell receptor beta chain originates from a study of tumor-infiltrating lymphocytes in primary liver carcinoma. Study overall: By surgical resection, the patients were treated for their primary liver carcinoma. Study-wide results and caveats: Top-250-clone fractions were significantly higher in tumors than in blood (p = 0.039).

Trimming removed 6 bases at V and 8 bases at J, with 19 bases between. The CDR3 contains 14 residues. Germline values: CDR1 MNHNS, CDR2 SASEGT. Both blood RNA, taken from unsorted whole blood, and germline DNA were extracted. Prior to the surgical procedure, around 3.8 milliliters of peripheral blood were collected. The input was approximately 500 ng total RNA; TCR beta cDNA was made from it with a constant-region primer. A slightly modified ARM-PCR protocol with three nested multiplex PCR rounds produced these TCR beta libraries. TRBV1-TRBV30 forward and Cbeta reverse primers drove the first two roughly 11-cycle rounds. Each CDR3 protein is one row after TCRdb ran MiXCR on the multiplex PCR reads. The sample consists of 250,000 to 400,000 distinct CDR3 sequences, approximately 65% of them appearing once. A few counts support this clonotype. The antigen is unknown.

The specimen sequenced was peripheral blood. This chain joins TRBV6-1 and TRBJ1-1; D remains ambiguous. The sequence came from a man aged 35-49 years with primary liver carcinoma and hepatitis B virus infection. CDR3 protein: CASSPRGSITEAFF. The CDR3 bases are TGTGCCAGCAGCCCCCGAGGTTCTATAACAGAAGCTTTCTTT.